These 22 T cell receptor beta chains share one sample of origin, sequenced in a study of blood T cell repertoires in COVID-19. Libraries were prepared by immunoSEQ multiplex PCR; TCRdb keeps only in-frame clonotypes and omits some of them. The profile shows about 67,000 clones, around nine tenths of them singletons. The sample taken for sequencing was peripheral blood. These receptors all stem from a woman aged 80 or over with acute or convalescent COVID-19.

This chain connects TRBV29-1 to TRBJ1-1; 8 nucleotides align to TRBD1. The CDR3 covers 14 residues. Germline lookup yields CDR1 SQVTM and CDR2 ANQGSEA. The V gene end was trimmed by 6 bases and the J gene end by 0 bases; junction bases not matched to a gene: 6. This CDR3 is CSVERTGMNTEAFF. In DNA, the CDR3 is TGCAGCGTCGAACGGACAGGGATGAACACTGAAGCTTTCTTT.

This clone was detected only a few times. This rearrangement joins TRBV27 to TRBJ1-2; 9 bases are shared with TRBD1. Trimming took 5 bases from V and 6 from J; bases not matched to a gene: 13. The CDR3 is 16 amino acids. Germline V gives CDR1 MNHEY, CDR2 SMNVEV (reference sequence). CDR3 bases: TGTGCCAGCAGTCCAAACCCAAACAGGGGGCAACATGGCTACACCTTC. Amino acid sequence: CASSPNPNRGQHGYTF.

The rearrangement joins TRBV2 to TRBJ2-7, with D perhaps TRBD1 (6 bases). The CDR3 consists of 14 residues. V was pared by 2 bases and J by 7 bases, with 15 bases between. Looked up from germline, CDR1 is SNHLY and CDR2 is FYNNEI. CDR3 DNA sequence: TGTGCCAGCAGTGAACTGGCAGGGACAAGGGAGCAGTACTTC. Protein product: CASSELAGTREQYF.

V is TRBV6-1 and J is TRBJ2-7; TRBD1 matches at 7 bases. After removal of 3 bases from V and 3 bases from J, the junction contained 8 bases not matched to a gene. The germline gives CDR1 MNHNS, CDR2 SASEGT. The CDR3 extends over 15 amino acids. The CDR3 DNA reads TGTGCCAGCAGTGACCCGTTAAGGGGGCGCTACGAGCAGTACTTC. Translated: CASSDPLRGRYEQYF.

This clone was found once. This chain links TRBV6-5 with TRBJ1-1, with D maybe TRBD1 (5 bases). Germline CDR1 MNHEY, CDR2 SVGAGI. The CDR3 has 10 amino acids. Trimming took off 5 bases at V and 12 bases at J, with 10 bases between the two ends. The CDR3 DNA follows: TGTGCCAGCAGTCGACAGACGACTTTCTTT. Protein: CASSRQTTFF.

The gene calls are TRBV6-1 and TRBJ1-5; D perhaps matches TRBD1 (5 bases). This CDR3 is built from 12 residues. Germline V CDR1 and CDR2: MNHNS, SASEGT. Deletions cut 3 bases from V and 11 bases from J, with 11 bases between. The CDR3 spells CASSDQGRAQHF. The CDR3 nucleotides read TGTGCCAGCAGTGACCAGGGTAGGGCCCAGCATTTT.

Only one count was recorded for this clone. V is TRBV7-9 and J is TRBJ1-1; 8 bases are shared with TRBD1. From germline, CDR1 is SEHNR and CDR2 FQNEAQ (reference sequence). The V and J ends lost 2 bases and 2 bases, in that order; junction bases with no gene match: 4. The CDR3 consists of 15 residues. CDR3 amino acids: CASSLSGTGNTEAFF. CDR3 bases: TGTGCCAGCAGCTTAAGTGGGACAGGTAACACTGAAGCTTTCTTT.

This clone appeared a few times. The chain uses TRBV5-4 and TRBJ2-7; 7 bases are shared with TRBD1. Per the germline V gene, CDR1 is SGHNT and CDR2 is YYREEE (reference sequence). With 0 bases clipped from V and 4 bases from J, the junction kept 4 bases outside the gene matches. The CDR3 extends over 14 amino acids. CDR3 region: CASSLGDSPYEQYF. CDR3 coding DNA: TGTGCCAGCAGCTTGGGGGACAGTCCTTACGAGCAGTACTTC. The complete variable domain, with remaining parts taken from reference TRBV5-4 and TRBJ2-7, reads ETGVTQSPTHLIKTRGQQVTLRCSSQSGHNTVSWYQQALGQGPQFIFQYYREEENGRGNFPPRFSGLQFPNYSSELNVNALELDDSALYLCASSLGDSPYEQYFGPGTRLTVT.

The genes are TRBV11-2 and TRBJ1-4; tentatively, D is TRBD1 (6 bases). V dropped 4 bases and J dropped 3 bases, with 9 bases sitting between them. This CDR3 is built from 14 residues. Germline CDR1 SGHAT, CDR2 FQNNGV. The DNA for the CDR3 is TGTGCCAGCAGCTACAGGGCGGCTAATGAAAAACTGTTTTTT. It encodes CASSYRAANEKLFF.

This clone was counted a few times. V usage is TRBV4-1 and J usage is TRBJ1-5; 9 nucleotides agree with TRBD1. The V and J ends lost 5 bases and 6 bases, in that order; junction bases with no gene match: 8. CDR3 length equals 15 residues. Germline CDR1 and CDR2: MGHRA and YSYEKL. DNA for the CDR3: TGCGCCAGCAGCAATGTACAGGGGGCGCGTCAGCCCCAGCATTTT. It is translated as CASSNVQGARQPQHF.

CDR3 sequence reads: CASSQVSATGELFF. In DNA, the CDR3 is TGTGCCAGCAGCCAAGTGAGCGCCACCGGGGAGCTGTTTTTT. The chain combines TRBV4-2 with TRBJ2-2; the D is unclear. CDR3 length: 14 residues. Germline loops: CDR1 LGHNA, CDR2 YNFKEQ. The germline V and J ends were trimmed by 1 base and 4 bases, with 7 bases remaining between them.

This sequence joins TRBV7-8 and TRBJ1-2; 10 bases line up with TRBD1. CDR1 is SGHVS, CDR2 FQNEAQ, per germline. The CDR3 runs to 17 residues. V was pared by 4 bases and J by 7 bases, with 15 bases of the junction left unmatched. The CDR3 DNA sequence: TGTGCCAGCAGCTCCCTTGTAATCCGGACAGGGGGTTTTGGCTACACCTTC. This sequence encodes CASSSLVIRTGGFGYTF.

The chain couples TRBV6-2 or TRBV6-3 to TRBJ2-3, with 8 bases identical to TRBD1. Germline values: CDR1 MNHEY, CDR2 SVGEGT. CDR3 length equals 16 residues. The trim removed 0 bases at V and 5 bases at J, leaving 7 bases unmatched. The CDR3 nucleotides are TGTGCCAGCAGTTACTCGTTGTCAGGGGGCCAAGATACGCAGTATTTT. Its translation: CASSYSLSGGQDTQYF.

In this sample, this clone turned up once. The gene calls are TRBV6-2 or TRBV6-3 and TRBJ1-2; the D is unclear. The germline CDR1 and CDR2 sequences are MNHEY and SVGEGT. This CDR3 comprises 13 residues. Trimming removed 0 bases at V and 4 bases at J, with 6 bases between. This chain's CDR3 is CASSYSAAYGYTF. CDR3 nucleotide sequence: TGTGCCAGCAGTTACTCGGCGGCCTATGGCTACACCTTC.

Concerning this clone itself: Other nucleotide sequences from this sample produce the same CDR3. The genes are TRBV19 and TRBJ1-1; D unresolved. V lost 3 bases and J 1 base, leaving 9 bases between the germline ends. CDR1 LNHDA and CDR2 SQIVND come from the germline V gene (reference sequence). The CDR3 is made up of 14 amino acids. The CDR3 DNA reads TGTGCCAGTAGTATTCAAGGCGGGAACACTGAAGCTTTCTTT. This sequence encodes CASSIQGGNTEAFF. Complete variable domain (other parts from reference TRBV19 and TRBJ1-1): DGGITQSPKYLFRKEGQNVTLSCEQNLNHDAMYWYRQDPGQGLRLIYYSQIVNDFQKGDIAEGYSVSREKKESFPLTVTSAQKNPTAFYLCASSIQGGNTEAFFGQGTRLTVV.

The V gene is TRBV7-9, the J gene TRBJ1-1; the D is unclear. Trimming removed 3 bases at V and 6 bases at J, with 14 bases between. The germline CDR1 and CDR2 sequences are SEHNR and FQNEAQ (reference sequence). The CDR3 extends over 14 amino acids. CDR3 bases: TGTGCCAGCAGCTTCGGAGGGCCGAGGGCTGAAGCTTTCTTT. Translating it yields CASSFGGPRAEAFF.

This chain links TRBV7-6 with TRBJ1-5; TRBD1 matches 7 bases. The CDR3 is made up of 15 amino acids. The germline V gene encodes CDR1 SGHVS and CDR2 FNYEAQ. The trim removed 1 base at V and 2 bases at J, leaving 2 bases unmatched. The CDR3: CASSLGTGGNQPQHF. CDR3 nucleotides: TGTGCCAGCAGCTTAGGAACAGGGGGCAATCAGCCCCAGCATTTT.

The chain couples TRBV7-2 to TRBJ2-7; 8 bases match TRBD2. From germline, CDR1 is SGHTA and CDR2 FQGNSA. The J segment lost 2 bases and the V segment lost 3 bases, leaving 3 bases of the junction unmatched. This CDR3 is 14 amino acids long. The CDR3 protein is CASSFSGTAYEQYF. As DNA, the CDR3 is TGTGCCAGCAGCTTTAGCGGGACGGCCTACGAGCAGTACTTC.

The V call is TRBV4-1, the J call TRBJ2-5; possible D gene TRBD2, 6 bases. V was trimmed by 5 bases and J by 7 bases, leaving 17 bases between them. The CDR3 is 14 amino acids. Per the germline V gene, CDR1 is MGHRA and CDR2 is YSYEKL. The CDR3 DNA reads TGCGCCAGCAGCTACGACGGGACCGGGGGGACCCAGTACTTC. This codes for CASSYDGTGGTQYF.

There are many counts of this clone. The chain has TRBV19 and TRBJ1-1; no definite D call. V was pared by 6 bases and J by 1 base, with 9 bases between. The CDR3 is made up of 13 amino acids. Germline V lookup: CDR1 LNHDA, CDR2 SQIVND (reference sequence). The CDR3 loop reads CASSRVSNTEAFF. The CDR3 DNA is TGTGCCAGTAGCCGGGTCTCGAACACTGAAGCTTTCTTT.

The gene calls are TRBV4-1 and TRBJ1-3; D is unresolved. V shed 4 bases and J shed 0 bases, with 10 bases lying between them. Germline lookup yields CDR1 MGHRA and CDR2 YSYEKL. The CDR3 is made up of 15 amino acids. CDR3 bases: TGCGCCAGCAGCCTCACAGTGAGCTCTGGAAACACCATATATTTT. Its protein product is CASSLTVSSGNTIYF.

The gene calls are TRBV5-8 and TRBJ2-3; 8 positions match TRBD2. The germline V gene has CDR1 SGHTS and CDR2 YDEGEE. The V and J ends lost 1 base and 3 bases, in that order; junction bases with no gene match: 10. The CDR3 runs 17 residues. CDR3 loop: CASSLSSLAGGTDTQYF. DNA of the CDR3: TGTGCCAGCAGCTTGAGTTCCCTAGCGGGCGGAACAGATACGCAGTATTTT.